Presented here are 24 T cell receptor beta chains from one specimen sequenced in a study of early T cells in non-severe SARS-CoV-2 infection. TCRdb ran MiXCR on the 5' RACE reads and lists one entry per CDR3 protein. The sample lists tens of thousands of distinct CDR3 sequences, approximately 13% occurring once. Sequences were obtained from whole blood. These receptors were obtained from an adult who was a healthcare worker with PCR-confirmed SARS-CoV-2 infection or an uninfected control (not recorded which).

The table lists this clonotype with a few counts. The chain is built from TRBV27 and TRBJ1-2; D unclear. The CDR3 contains 14 residues. The V end lost 5 bases, the J end lost 3 bases, and 13 bases lay between the germline ends. Germline CDR1 reads MNHEY; CDR2 reads SMNVEV (reference sequence). This chain's CDR3 is CASSPDGVHYGYTF. The CDR3, as DNA: TGTGCCAGCAGTCCCGACGGGGTCCACTATGGCTACACCTTC.

This clonotype appeared many times. The J gene is TRBJ1-3, the V gene TRBV5-1; D gene ambiguous. There are 15 residues in the CDR3. V was clipped by 4 bases and J by 0 bases, with 11 bases between them. Germline-derived CDR1 and CDR2 are SGHRS and YFSETQ. CDR3 in DNA: TGCGCCAGCAGCAAGGGTCAGGTCTCTGGAAACACCATATATTTT. Its protein product is CASSKGQVSGNTIYF.

This clonotype has a count of ten or more. This chain uses TRBV7-6 with TRBJ2-7; 9 bases agree with TRBD1. With 0 bases clipped from V and 4 bases from J, the junction kept 4 bases outside the gene matches. The CDR3 extends over 15 amino acids. Germline V gene lookup returns CDR1 SGHVS and CDR2 FNYEAQ. The CDR3 region has the DNA TGTGCCAGCAGCTTAGCACCCGACAGGGGGTACGAGCAGTACTTC. The encoded protein is CASSLAPDRGYEQYF.

This clonotype was seen ten or more times. The chain couples TRBV5-1 to TRBJ1-6; D remains ambiguous. V dropped 5 bases and J dropped 1 base, with 4 bases sitting between them. There are 13 residues in the CDR3. Germline loops: CDR1 SGHRS, CDR2 YFSETQ. CDR3 in amino acids: CASRSSYNSPLHF. The DNA for the CDR3 is TGCGCCAGCAGAAGTTCCTATAATTCACCCCTCCACTTT.

This clonotype was seen many times. V is TRBV3-1 and J is TRBJ2-1; 11 nucleotides align to TRBD2. This CDR3 has 15 amino acids. The trim removed 4 bases at V and 3 bases at J, leaving 2 bases unmatched. The germline V gene has CDR1 LGHDT and CDR2 YNNKEL (reference sequence). The CDR3 DNA follows: TGTGCCAGCAGCCCGACTAGCGGGGACTACAATGAGCAGTTCTTC. Protein: CASSPTSGDYNEQFF.

This clonotype has ten or more counts. This chain links TRBV12-3 or TRBV12-4 with TRBJ2-5, with TRBD2 matching 8 bases. V lost 2 bases and J lost 1; bases outside the gene matches: 3. The CDR3 runs to 15 residues. The CDR3 is CASSLLAGFQETQYF. The DNA for the CDR3 is TGTGCCAGCAGTTTACTAGCGGGCTTCCAAGAGACCCAGTACTTC.

This clonotype was seen at least ten times. This sequence joins TRBV6-6 and TRBJ2-5; D is uncertain. Trimming took 6 bases from V and 4 from J, leaving 15 bases between them. The CDR3 is made up of 14 amino acids. CDR1 and CDR2 (germline): MNHNY, SVGAGI (reference sequence). CDR3 sequence reads: CASSQPPAAETQYF. Written as DNA, the CDR3 is TGTGCCAGCAGCCAACCCCCAGCCGCAGAGACCCAGTACTTC.

This clonotype has ten or more counts. This rearrangement joins TRBV18 to TRBJ1-1; D might be TRBD1 (6 bases). Trimming took off 0 bases at V and 0 bases at J, with 8 bases between the two ends. The germline gives CDR1 KGHSH, CDR2 LQKENI. The CDR3 covers 15 residues. The CDR3 coding sequence is TGTGCCAGCTCACCACCGGACAGAATGAACACTGAAGCTTTCTTT. Its translation: CASSPPDRMNTEAFF.

This clonotype was counted many times. The J gene is TRBJ2-1, the V gene TRBV7-8; 10 nucleotides line up with TRBD2. This CDR3 has 18 amino acids. In germline, CDR1 is SGHVS, CDR2 FQNEAQ. V lost 5 bases to trimming and J lost 2 bases; unmatched junction nucleotides: 12. The chain's CDR3 is CASSPRDSGGFPYNEQFF. The CDR3 region has the DNA TGTGCCAGCAGCCCCCGGGATAGCGGGGGGTTCCCCTACAATGAGCAGTTCTTC.

The chain is built from TRBV28 and TRBJ2-4; D is unresolved. The V and J ends lost 6 bases and 2 bases respectively, with 11 bases between them. The length of the CDR3 is 14 residues. Looked up from germline, CDR1 is MDHEN and CDR2 is SYDVKM. CDR3 sequence reads: CASRLIKTKNIQYF. DNA for the CDR3: TGTGCCAGCAGATTGATTAAAACCAAAAACATTCAGTACTTC.

There are a few counts of this clonotype. The chain links TRBV15 to TRBJ2-3; D might be TRBD2 (5 bases). Germline loops: CDR1 LNHNV, CDR2 YYDKDF (reference sequence). V lost 5 bases and J lost 0, with 12 bases in between. The CDR3 has 15 residues. For the CDR3, the DNA is TGTGCCACCAGCGAGATCGGGGATAGCACAGATACGCAGTATTTT. Its translation: CATSEIGDSTDTQYF. The complete variable domain, with remaining parts taken from reference TRBV15 and TRBJ2-3, reads DAMVIQNPRYQVTQFGKPVTLSCSQTLNHNVMYWYQQKSSQAPKLLFHYYDKDFNNEADTPDNFQSRRPNTSFCFLDIRSPGLGDTAMYLCATSEIGDSTDTQYFGPGTRLTVL.

The chain couples TRBV11-3 to TRBJ2-1; TRBD2 matches at 10 bases. The CDR3 runs 18 residues. V dropped 6 bases and J dropped 4; count of bases not matched to a gene: 15. Per germline, CDR1 SGHNT and CDR2 YENEEA. The CDR3 DNA is TGTGCCAGCAGTTATCTCGGGGCTAGCGGGGGACCATACAATGAGCAGTTCTTC. Translation gives CASSYLGASGGPYNEQFF.

The V gene is TRBV29-1, the J gene TRBJ1-1, with D possibly matching TRBD1 (5 bases). The CDR3 sequence is 12 residues long. The V gene's germline CDR1 is SQVTM and CDR2 ANQGSEA. V lost 6 bases, J lost 1 base, and 9 bases lay in between. In DNA, the CDR3 is TGCAGCGTCGAGGGGACGAACACTGAAGCTTTCTTT. It specifies CSVEGTNTEAFF.

In its sample, this clonotype was seen many times. The rearrangement joins TRBV10-3 to TRBJ2-7; the D gene is possibly TRBD2 (7 bases). The CDR3 extends over 15 amino acids. CDR1 and CDR2 (germline): ENHRY, SYGVKD. V lost 6 bases and J lost 5, with 20 bases in between. The CDR3 nucleotides read TGTGCCATCAGCCCATCGCGGGGGCCGTCAAACGAGCAGTACTTC. Residues: CAISPSRGPSNEQYF.

This clonotype came up many times. V is TRBV7-2 and J is TRBJ2-5, with TRBD2 matching over 13 bases. Germline V gene sequence: CDR1 SGHTA, CDR2 FQGNSA. J lost 3 bases, V lost 1 base, and 11 bases had no gene match. This CDR3 has 19 amino acids. The CDR3 is CASSLDPLELAGGEETQYF. CDR3 coding DNA: TGTGCCAGCAGCTTAGATCCCCTCGAACTAGCGGGGGGGGAAGAGACCCAGTACTTC. The variable domain in full, with the rest retrieved from reference TRBV7-2 and TRBJ2-5, is GAGVSQSPSNKVTEKGKDVELRCDPISGHTALYWYRQSLGQGLEFLIYFQGNSAPDKSGLPSDRFSAERTGGSVSTLTIQRTQQEDSAVYLCASSLDPLELAGGEETQYFGPGTRLLVL.

This clonotype has a count of ten or more. J is TRBJ2-5 and V is TRBV30; D tentatively reads TRBD1 or TRBD2 (5 bases each). CDR3 length equals 13 residues. With 3 bases removed from V and 9 bases from J, the gap between germline ends came to 17 bases. Germline CDR1 and CDR2: GTSNPN and SVGIG (reference sequence). CDR3 bases: TGTGCCTGGAGCCCCGGGACCGATCAGGCCCAGTACTTC. It yields the protein CAWSPGTDQAQYF.

This clonotype was recorded many times. The V call is TRBV4-2, the J call TRBJ2-7, with D possibly matching TRBD2 (5 bases). Trimming stripped 0 bases from V and 3 bases from J, with 9 bases between. The CDR3 consists of 14 residues. Germline V gene sequence: CDR1 LGHNA, CDR2 YNFKEQ. CDR3 sequence (DNA): TGTGCCAGCAGCCAAGATGCGGGTCACTACGAGCAGTACTTC. Residues: CASSQDAGHYEQYF.

The rearrangement links TRBV5-6 to TRBJ2-2; 7 nucleotides match TRBD1. From germline, CDR1 is SGHDT and CDR2 YYEEEE. This CDR3 is built from 16 residues. V gave up 2 bases and J gave up 3 bases; unmatched junction bases: 7. The CDR3 protein is CASSLFPTGHTGELFF. CDR3 DNA sequence: TGTGCCAGCAGCTTATTCCCGACAGGGCACACCGGGGAGCTGTTTTTT.

Ten or more counts support this clonotype. The chain is built from TRBV12-3 or TRBV12-4 and TRBJ2-1; D not certain. The CDR3 covers 11 residues. V gave up 6 bases and J gave up 5 bases, with 5 bases separating them. CDR3 bases: TGTGCCAGCAGCCGGGACAATGAGCAGTTCTTC. Amino acid sequence: CASSRDNEQFF.

This clonotype was counted at least ten times. The chain links TRBV5-4 to TRBJ2-3; D is perhaps TRBD2 (5 bases). Germline CDR1 and CDR2: SGHNT and YYREEE (reference sequence). V dropped 3 bases and J dropped 10 bases, with 9 bases sitting between them. The CDR3 length is 11 residues. CDR3 in DNA: TGTGCCAGCAGCTCGGGGTGGGCGCAGTATTTT. It codes for CASSSGWAQYF.

The V gene is TRBV5-1, the J gene TRBJ2-1; TRBD1 might be the D (6 bases). V was shortened by 1 base and J by 6 bases, with 14 bases between the two germline ends. The CDR3 covers 15 residues. The germline V gene encodes CDR1 SGHRS and CDR2 YFSETQ. The CDR3 is CASSLKRGTLNEQFF. The DNA of the CDR3 is TGCGCCAGCAGCTTGAAGAGGGGGACCCTCAATGAGCAGTTCTTC. The full variable domain, its missing parts supplied by reference TRBV5-1 and TRBJ2-1, is KAGVTQTPRYLIKTRGQQVTLSCSPISGHRSVSWYQQTPGQGLQFLFEYFSETQRNKGNFPGRFSGRQFSNSRSEMNVSTLELGDSALYLCASSLKRGTLNEQFFGPGTRLTVL.

V gene TRBV3-1 combines with J gene TRBJ2-2; tentative D call: TRBD1 (5 bases). Trimming stripped 4 bases from V and 6 bases from J, with 12 bases between. The CDR3 extends over 14 amino acids. Germline CDR1 is LGHDT and CDR2 is YNNKEL (reference sequence). CDR3 residues: CASSPLAGSGELFF. CDR3 bases: TGTGCCAGCAGCCCCCTGGCAGGGTCCGGGGAGCTGTTTTTT.

This clonotype was seen repeatedly, ten times or more. The genes are TRBV7-9 and TRBJ2-3; weak D call: TRBD1 (6 bases). Germline values: CDR1 SEHNR, CDR2 FQNEAQ (reference sequence). Trimming took 2 bases from V and 2 from J, leaving 8 bases between them. The CDR3 sequence is 14 residues long. CDR3 sequence: CASSLTGNTDTQYF. The CDR3 DNA follows: TGTGCCAGCAGCTTAACAGGGAACACAGATACGCAGTATTTT.

The chain has TRBV12-3 or TRBV12-4 and TRBJ1-6, with 9 bases fitting TRBD1. With 2 bases clipped from V and 9 bases from J, the junction kept 8 bases outside the gene matches. The length of the CDR3 is 16 residues. The CDR3 is CASSLRGTGITSPLHF. CDR3 in DNA: TGTGCCAGCAGTTTAAGGGGGACAGGGATAACTTCACCCCTCCACTTT.